This TCR beta chain was sequenced for a study of post-analysis software for immune sequencing data. Study information: There were relapsing-remitting, secondary progressive and progressive-relapsing multiple sclerosis among the disease courses included.

Overall study findings and caveats: TRBV segments more frequent in patients than in controls numbered five and included TRBV5-6, TRBV5-1 and TRBV20-1.

Losses at the gene ends were 2 bases for V and 4 bases for J; bases not matched to a gene: 2. The CDR3 totals 16 residues. From germline, CDR1 is MNHEY and CDR2 SVGAGI. In regard to this clonotype: The antigen remains undetermined.

The authors incorporated unique molecular identifiers into the TCR beta cDNA libraries. MiXCR, run by TCRdb on the PCR reads, gives a single entry per CDR3 protein. The sample contains fewer than 550,000 distinct CDR3 sequences, around a third of which appear only once. The chain has TRBV6-5 and TRBJ2-1, with 13 bases identical to TRBD2. The receptor's source is a girl aged 2-17 years with multiple sclerosis. What was sequenced was blood. This CDR3 is CASSYALAGGYNEQFF. The CDR3 DNA reads as TGTGCCAGCAGTTACGCACTAGCGGGGGGGTACAATGAGCAGTTCTTC.